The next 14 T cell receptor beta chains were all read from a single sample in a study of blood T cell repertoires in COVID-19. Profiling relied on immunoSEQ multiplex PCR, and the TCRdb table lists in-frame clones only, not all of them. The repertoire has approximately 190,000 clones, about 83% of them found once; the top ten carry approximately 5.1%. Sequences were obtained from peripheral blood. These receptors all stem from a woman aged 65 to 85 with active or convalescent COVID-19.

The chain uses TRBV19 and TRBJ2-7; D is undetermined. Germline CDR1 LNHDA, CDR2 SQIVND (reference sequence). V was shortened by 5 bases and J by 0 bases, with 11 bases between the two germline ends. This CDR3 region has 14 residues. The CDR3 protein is CASSQHRTSYEQYF. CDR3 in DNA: TGTGCCAGTAGTCAACACCGAACCTCCTACGAGCAGTACTTC.

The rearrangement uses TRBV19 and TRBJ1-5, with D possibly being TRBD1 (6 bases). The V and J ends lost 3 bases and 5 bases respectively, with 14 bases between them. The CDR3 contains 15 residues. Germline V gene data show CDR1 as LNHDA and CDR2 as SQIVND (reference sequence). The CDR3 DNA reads TGTGCCAGTAGTATTCTGGGGGCGGGGGATCAGCCCCAGCATTTT. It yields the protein CASSILGAGDQPQHF. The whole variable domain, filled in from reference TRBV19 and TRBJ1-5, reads DGGITQSPKYLFRKEGQNVTLSCEQNLNHDAMYWYRQDPGQGLRLIYYSQIVNDFQKGDIAEGYSVSREKKESFPLTVTSAQKNPTAFYLCASSILGAGDQPQHFGDGTRLSIL.

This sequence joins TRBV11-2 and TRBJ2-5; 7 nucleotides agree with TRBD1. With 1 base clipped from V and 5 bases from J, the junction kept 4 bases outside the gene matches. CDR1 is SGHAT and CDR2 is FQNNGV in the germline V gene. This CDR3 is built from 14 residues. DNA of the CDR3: TGTGCCAGCAGCTTAGTCAGGGGGTACGAGACCCAGTACTTC. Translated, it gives CASSLVRGYETQYF.

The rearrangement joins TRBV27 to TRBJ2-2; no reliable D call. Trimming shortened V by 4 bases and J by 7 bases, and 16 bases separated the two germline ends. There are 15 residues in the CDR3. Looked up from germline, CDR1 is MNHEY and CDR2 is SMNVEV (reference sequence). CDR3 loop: CASSSRMGLGGELFF. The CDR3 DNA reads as TGTGCCAGCAGTTCCAGAATGGGCCTGGGCGGGGAGCTGTTTTTT.

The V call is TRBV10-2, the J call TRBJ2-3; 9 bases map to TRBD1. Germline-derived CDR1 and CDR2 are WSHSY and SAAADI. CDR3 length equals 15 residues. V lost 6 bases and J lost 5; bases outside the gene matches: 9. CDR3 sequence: CASSDPGQGKDTQYF. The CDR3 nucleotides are TGCGCCAGCAGCGACCCGGGACAGGGAAAAGATACGCAGTATTTT.

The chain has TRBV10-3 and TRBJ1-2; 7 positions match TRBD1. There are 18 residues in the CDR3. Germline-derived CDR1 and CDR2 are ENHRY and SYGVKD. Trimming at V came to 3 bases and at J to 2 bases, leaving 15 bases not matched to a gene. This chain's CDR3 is CAISDPGTAVRQNYGYTF. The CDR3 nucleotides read TGTGCCATCAGTGACCCCGGGACAGCGGTTAGGCAGAACTATGGCTACACCTTC.

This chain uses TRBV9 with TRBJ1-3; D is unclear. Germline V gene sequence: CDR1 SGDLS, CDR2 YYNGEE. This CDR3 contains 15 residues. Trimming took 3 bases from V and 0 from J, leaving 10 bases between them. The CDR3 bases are TGTGCCAGCAGCGCAGACGGGGACTCTGGAAACACCATATATTTT. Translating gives CASSADGDSGNTIYF.

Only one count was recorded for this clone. The CDR3 reads CASSSPRGGLSSPLHF. The CDR3 DNA follows: TGTGCCAGCAGTTCACCGCGGGGGGGCTTGAGTTCACCCCTCCACTTT. V is TRBV27 and J is TRBJ1-6; D is perhaps TRBD1 (6 bases). The germline gives CDR1 MNHEY, CDR2 SMNVEV (reference sequence). The CDR3 runs 16 residues. Trimming removed 4 bases at V and 9 bases at J, with 19 bases between.

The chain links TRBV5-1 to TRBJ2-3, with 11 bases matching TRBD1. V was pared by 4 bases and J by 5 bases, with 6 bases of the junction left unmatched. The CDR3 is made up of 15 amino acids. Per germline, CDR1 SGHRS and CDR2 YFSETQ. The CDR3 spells CASSPGQGAIDTQYF. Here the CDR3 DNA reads TGCGCCAGCAGCCCAGGACAGGGGGCTATAGATACGCAGTATTTT.

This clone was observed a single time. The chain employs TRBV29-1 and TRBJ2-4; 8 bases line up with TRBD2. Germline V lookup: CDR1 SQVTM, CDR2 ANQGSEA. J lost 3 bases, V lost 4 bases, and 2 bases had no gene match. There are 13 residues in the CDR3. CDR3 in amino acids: CSVVGTSKNIQYF. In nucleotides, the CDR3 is TGCAGCGTTGTGGGGACTAGCAAAAACATTCAGTACTTC.

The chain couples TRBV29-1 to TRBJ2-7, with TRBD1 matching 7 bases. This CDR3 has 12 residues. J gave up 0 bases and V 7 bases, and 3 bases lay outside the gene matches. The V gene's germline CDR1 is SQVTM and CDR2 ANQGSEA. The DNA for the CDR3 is TGCAGCGCGGGACAGTCCTCCTACGAGCAGTACTTC. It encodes CSAGQSSYEQYF.

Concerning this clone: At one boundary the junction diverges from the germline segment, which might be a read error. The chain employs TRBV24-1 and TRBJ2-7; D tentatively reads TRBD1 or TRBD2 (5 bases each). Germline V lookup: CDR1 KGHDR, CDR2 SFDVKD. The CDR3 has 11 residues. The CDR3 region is CANRRRELPHF. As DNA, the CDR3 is TGTGCCAACAGGCGCCGGGAACTTCCGCACTTC.

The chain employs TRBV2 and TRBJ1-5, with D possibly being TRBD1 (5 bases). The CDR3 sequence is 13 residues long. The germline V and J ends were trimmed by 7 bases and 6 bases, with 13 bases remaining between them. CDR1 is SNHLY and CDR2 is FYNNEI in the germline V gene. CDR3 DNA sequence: TGTGCCAGCAAGGCAGGGTTAAGTCAGCCCCAGCATTTT. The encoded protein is CASKAGLSQPQHF. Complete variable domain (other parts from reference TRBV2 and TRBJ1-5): EPEVTQTPSHQVTQMGQEVILRCVPISNHLYFYWYRQILGQKVEFLVSFYNNEISEKSEIFDDQFSVERPDGSNFTLKIRSTKLEDSAMYFCASKAGLSQPQHFGDGTRLSIL.

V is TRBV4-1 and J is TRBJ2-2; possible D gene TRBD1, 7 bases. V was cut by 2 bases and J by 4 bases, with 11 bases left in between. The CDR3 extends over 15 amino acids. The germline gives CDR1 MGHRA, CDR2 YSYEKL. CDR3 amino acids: CASSQSQGGTGELFF. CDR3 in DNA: TGCGCCAGCAGCCAAAGTCAGGGGGGCACCGGGGAGCTGTTTTTT.